This T cell receptor beta chain was sequenced for a study of identical twins. Study observations and caveats: High-abundance cord blood beta clonotypes had fewer insertions; memory repertoires showed none.

One entry per CDR3 protein, called by TCRdb with MiXCR from the 5' RACE reads. The sample shows a few hundred thousand distinct CDR3 sequences, around 9.6% of them seen only once. Notes on this clonotype: Its matching antigen is unknown.

V was pared by 7 bases and J by 6 bases, with 14 bases of the junction left unmatched. The length of the CDR3 is 15 residues. Germline CDR1 reads GTSNPN; CDR2 reads SVGIG (reference sequence). These data were also reused for a study on yellow fever vaccine responses in identical twins.

This chain links TRBV30 with TRBJ2-2, with TRBD2 matching 7 bases. This receptor was obtained from a young woman in good health. The sequenced sample consisted of PBMCs. In nucleotides, the CDR3 is TGTGCCTCAAACGAACTCGGGGGGAGAGCCGGGGAGCTGTTTTTT. It encodes CASNELGGRAGELFF. Together with reference TRBV30 and TRBJ2-2, the CDR3 gives the full variable domain: SQTIHQWPATLVQPVGSPLSLECTVEGTSNPNLYWYRQAAGRGLQLLFYSVGIGQISSEVPQNLSASRPQDRQFILSSKKLLLSDSGFYLCASNELGGRAGELFFGEGSRLTVL.